The following is a T cell receptor (beta chain) sequence with its context. This sample is part of a study of beta chain features in type 1 diabetes. The CDR3 loop spans 15 amino acids. Trimming removed 3 bases from V and 4 bases from J, with 15 bases in between. Germline V gene data show CDR1 as KGHSH and CDR2 as LQKENI. All of the isolated RNA was reverse transcribed, so expressed TCRB transcripts were sequenced. Sequencing was performed with immunoSEQ multiplex PCR; in TCRdb, only in-frame clones are kept and a portion is missing. The sample shows roughly 150,000 clones, approximately 12% of them seen only once.

The sequenced sample consisted of central memory CD4+ T cells from blood. This receptor was taken from a man younger than 30 in good health. This chain uses TRBV18 with TRBJ1-1, with no clear D. The CDR3 region is CASSPTPQAGTEAFF. The CDR3 region has the DNA TGTGCCAGCTCACCGACACCCCAAGCGGGCACTGAAGCTTTCTTT.